Given below is one T cell receptor (beta chain) in context. The target of this receptor is not known. Per-base qualities were not stored, and no clone one base away is much larger. The sample is drawn from a study of Ad26.COV2.S vaccination and SARS-CoV-2 variants (dated by TCRdb to the early 2020s). Some background on the complete study: Donors in the vaccine arm were drawn from COV1001, a phase I-IIa trial of Ad26.COV2.S in healthy adults that was multicentre, randomized, double-blind and placebo-controlled. Ad26.COV2.S was administered intramuscularly at a dose of 5x10^10 or 1x10^11 viral particles, either as one shot or as two shots given 56 days apart. TCRbeta repertoire sequencing was used to assess the specificity and breadth of SARS-CoV-2-reactive T cell receptors after Ad26.COV2.S vaccination. The TCR-sequenced set comprised approximately 32 samples: about 19 Ad26.COV2.S vaccine recipients, 5 placebo recipients and 8 SARS-CoV-2 convalescent individuals. Trial participants were randomized into five groups of five: low-dose or high-dose Ad26.COV2.S given once or twice, or placebo on both occasions. Blinding of investigators to trial group allocation was maintained during experiments and outcome assessment.

Results and caveats for the whole study, not just this receptor: Spike-specific TCR breadth was higher in Ad26.COV2.S recipients than in placebo recipients (P = 0.0014). Non-spike TCR breadth was comparable between vaccine and placebo recipients, consistent with the vaccine containing only spike. Comparing responses between vaccine doses or regimens was not something the study was powered to do. Substantial breadth of spike-specific CD8+ and CD4+ T cell responses was reported after vaccination. According to the authors, total T cell responses may have been underestimated by the TCR breadth and depth analyses.

According to the study, the label for this sample's treatment or condition signals: roughly 18 received Ad26.COV2.S at low or high dose, single or two shots; 5 received placebo; per-sample allocation not given. Repertoires of vaccine and placebo recipients were sequenced from samples taken on day 63 after the first injection. Cohort 1b enrolled roughly 25 adults aged 18-55 years at a single site in Boston, USA, between 29 July and 7 August 2020. As a vaccine, Ad26.COV2.S was a replication-incompetent adenovirus type 26 vector that expressed a prefusion-stabilized SARS-CoV-2 spike protein derived from the original Wuhan strain. TCRbeta CDR3 regions were sequenced with the immunoSEQ Assay. After extraction, genomic DNA underwent amplification by bias-controlled multiplex PCR, followed by high-throughput sequencing. The paper's data handling went like this. To quantify the absolute abundance of each unique TCRbeta CDR3 region, sequences were collapsed and filtered. T cell fraction was estimated by normalizing TCRbeta template counts to usable DNA, which was measured by amplifying reference genes present in all nucleated cells. Repertoire TCRs were annotated as SARS-CoV-2-specific when V gene, CDR3 amino acid sequence and J gene were exactly matched to a known reactive TCR set. MIRA supplied the reference SARS-CoV-2 TCR set, which was filtered for enrichment in COVID-19-positive ImmuneCODE repertoires so that public or cross-reactive TCRs were removed. Drawing on the MIRA antigens, annotated TCRs were analysed further at the level of specific ORF or position within ORF. Breadth was defined as annotated unique rearrangements over total unique productive rearrangements; depth was the summed frequency of those rearrangements. Two-sided Wilcoxon rank-sum tests were used to compare TCR breadth between groups. TCRdb took this table from immuneACCESS and kept in-frame rearrangements with V and J called. Such tables lack part of the clones; where checked against another copy, unresolved V genes explain under half of the gap, and the rest is unexplained. The DNA gave D and trimming, while V, J and clone size come from that table. For this sample there are 450,000 to 550,000 clones; roughly nine tenths appear just once. More than 1.5% of the sample goes to the ten largest clones.

Here the sequenced sample was peripheral blood, taken in a trial of Ad26.COV2.S vaccine versus placebo. The clonotype was recovered from a person between 18 and 65 years old who received the Ad26.COV2.S COVID-19 vaccine or a placebo.

This receptor has the CDR3 CASSFGWVGYTF. The DNA reads TGTGCCAGCAGTTTTGGATGGGTAGGCTACACCTTC. The V and J genes are TRBV12-3 or TRBV12-4 and TRBJ1-2; too little of a D gene remains to name it. Inclusive of the bounding cysteine and phenylalanine, the CDR3 is 12 residues long. The only DNA kept is the CDR3, 36 bases in frame from the first base. The V end loses 3 bases and the J end loses 8 bases, and a stretch of 10 bases separates them.